There are a few counts of the clone carrying this TCR beta chain. Its specificity is unknown. The sample is drawn from a study of identical twins. V lost 1 base and J 5 bases, leaving 11 bases between the germline ends. CDR1 is MGHRA and CDR2 is YSYEKL in the germline V gene. The CDR3 extends over 14 amino acids. A universal primer site was incorporated via template switching, and the cDNA contained unique molecular identifiers. Each CDR3 protein gets one entry after TCRdb re-called the 5' RACE reads with MiXCR. This sample carries some 1,600,000 distinct CDR3 sequences, about 32% of them seen once, and the ten largest clones take about 0.3%. Findings of the study overall: Fewer insertions marked abundant cord blood beta clonotypes; young adult naive trended weakly, memory not at all. Beta out-of-frame sequences showed weaker excess twin sharing.

The sample comprised cord blood. The J gene is TRBJ2-5, the V gene TRBV4-1; D is undetermined. The clonotype comes from a newborn girl in good health. CDR3 protein: CASSQGFLGETQYF. The CDR3 DNA reads TGCGCCAGCAGCCAAGGCTTCTTAGGGGAGACCCAGTACTTC.